This T cell receptor beta chain emerged from a study of cytomegalovirus exposure and HLA in healthy donors. This CDR3 comprises 11 residues. The germline CDR1 and CDR2 sequences are SQVTM and ANQGSEA. The trim removed 6 bases at V and 7 bases at J, leaving 4 bases unmatched. Findings and limits, study-wide: Despite most TCR sequences being rare, some public TCRs occurred in many donors.

A multiplex PCR was run with 60 Vbeta primers and 13 Jbeta primers. Profiling relied on immunoSEQ multiplex PCR, and the TCRdb table lists in-frame clones only, not all of them. The top ten hold over 2% of the sample, which has 85,000 to 130,000 clones, roughly 73% seen once. A note on this clone: The antigen is undetermined.

The material sequenced was PBMCs. The TCR originated in a man aged 40-49 years in good health and CMV-seronegative. V gene TRBV29-1 combines with J gene TRBJ1-1; 8 nucleotides line up with TRBD1. The DNA for the CDR3 is TGCAGCGTGCGGACAGGGTTTGAAGCTTTCTTT. It encodes CSVRTGFEAFF. Filled out from reference TRBV29-1 and TRBJ1-1, the complete variable domain reads SAVISQKPSRDICQRGTSLTIQCQVDSQVTMMFWYRQQPGQSLTLIATANQGSEATYESGFVIDKFPISRPNLTFSTLTVSNMSPEDSSIYLCSVRTGFEAFFGQGTRLTVV.